What follows are 3 T cell receptor beta chains derived from one specimen sequenced in a study of metastatic and nonmetastatic thyroid tumors. TCRdb reanalyzed the PCR reads with MiXCR. This table has some 29,000 clones, approximately 17% appearing once. Patients had received no treatment of any kind before thyroid surgery. Sequencing input: blood. All receptors come from a female donor with papillary thyroid cancer or a benign thyroid nodule (not recorded which). Some clones in this sample may be carry-over from other donors' samples.

This clone was recorded at least ten times. Other DNA sequences within the sample encode an identical CDR3. The rearrangement links TRBV30 to TRBJ1-2; tentatively, D is TRBD1 (5 bases). The CDR3 totals 19 residues. The germline V gene has CDR1 GTSNPN and CDR2 SVGIG (reference sequence). V lost 0 bases and J 0 bases, leaving 23 bases between the germline ends. CDR3 DNA sequence: TGTGCCTGGAGTGTACGGGGCAGGAGCTACTATACCACTAACTATGGCTACACCTTC. This encodes CAWSVRGRSYYTTNYGYTF. Looking up the rest from reference TRBV30 and TRBJ1-2 gives the full variable domain: SQTIHQWPATLVQPVGSPLSLECTVEGTSNPNLYWYRQAAGRGLQLLFYSVGIGQISSEVPQNLSASRPQDRQFILSSKKLLLSDSGFYLCAWSVRGRSYYTTNYGYTFGSGTRLTVV.

This clone was seen repeatedly, ten times or more. The J gene is TRBJ2-1, the V gene TRBV20-1; D is uncertain. Germline V CDR1 and CDR2: DFQATT, SNEGSKA (reference sequence). V was pared by 2 bases and J by 6 bases, with 14 bases between. The CDR3 has 14 residues. CDR3 in DNA: TGCAGTGCTAGATTGCCAAGACCTCGCAATGAGCAGTTCTTC. Translation gives CSARLPRPRNEQFF.

Comment on this clone: This may be a read error, as it is one base from a much larger clone. The gene calls are TRBV10-1 and TRBJ2-3; D gene ambiguous. Germline V lookup: CDR1 WNHNN, CDR2 SYGVQD (reference sequence). The ends were cut back, 6 bases at V and 4 bases at J, with 11 bases in the middle. CDR3 length: 13 residues. Written as DNA, the CDR3 is TGCGCCAGCAGCCTTCGTTTGGCAGATACGCAGTATTTT. This codes for CASSLRLADTQYF.